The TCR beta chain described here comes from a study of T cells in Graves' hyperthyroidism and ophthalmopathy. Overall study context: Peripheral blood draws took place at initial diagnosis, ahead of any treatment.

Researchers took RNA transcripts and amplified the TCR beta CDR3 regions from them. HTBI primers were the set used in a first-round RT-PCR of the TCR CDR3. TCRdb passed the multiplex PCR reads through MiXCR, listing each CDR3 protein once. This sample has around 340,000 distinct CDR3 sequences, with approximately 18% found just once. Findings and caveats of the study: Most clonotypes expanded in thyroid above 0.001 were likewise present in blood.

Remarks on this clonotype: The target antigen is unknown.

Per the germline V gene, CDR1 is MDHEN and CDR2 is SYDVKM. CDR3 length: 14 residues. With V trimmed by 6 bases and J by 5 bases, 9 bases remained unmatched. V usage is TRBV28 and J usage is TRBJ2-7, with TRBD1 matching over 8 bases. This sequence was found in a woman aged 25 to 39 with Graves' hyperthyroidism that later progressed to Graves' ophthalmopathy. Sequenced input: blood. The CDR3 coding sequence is TGTGCCAGCAGCCCATGGGACAGGTCGAACGAGCAGTACTTC. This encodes CASSPWDRSNEQYF.